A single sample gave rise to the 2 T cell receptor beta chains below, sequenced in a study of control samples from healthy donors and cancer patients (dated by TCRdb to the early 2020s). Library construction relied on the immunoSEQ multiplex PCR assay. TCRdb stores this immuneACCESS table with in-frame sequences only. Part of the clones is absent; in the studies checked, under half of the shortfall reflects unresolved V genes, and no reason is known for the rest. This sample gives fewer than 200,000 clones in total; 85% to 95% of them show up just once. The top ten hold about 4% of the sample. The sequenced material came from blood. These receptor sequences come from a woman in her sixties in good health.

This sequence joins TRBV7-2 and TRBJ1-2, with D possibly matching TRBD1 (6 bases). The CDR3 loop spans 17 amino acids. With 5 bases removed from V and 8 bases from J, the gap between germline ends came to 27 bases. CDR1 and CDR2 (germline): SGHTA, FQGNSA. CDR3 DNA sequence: TGTGCCAGCAGCGCACCGGGGGGGGACACAACAGTGGAGGGCTACACCTTC. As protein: CASSAPGGDTTVEGYTF.

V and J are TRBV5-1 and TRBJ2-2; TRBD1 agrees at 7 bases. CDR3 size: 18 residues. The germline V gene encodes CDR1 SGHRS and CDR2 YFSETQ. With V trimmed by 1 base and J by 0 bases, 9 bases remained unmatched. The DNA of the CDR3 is TGCGCCAGCAGCTTGTCGGGTCTGACAGGGTCGAACACCGGGGAGCTGTTTTTT. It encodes CASSLSGLTGSNTGELFF.